The rows below give T cell receptor beta chains drawn from one sample of a study of blood T cell repertoires in COVID-19. Clones were read by immunoSEQ multiplex PCR, and TCRdb kept only the in-frame ones, dropping some. Of a few hundred thousand clones listed, 80% to 90% were seen once; the top ten hold about 4.1%. What was sequenced was PBMCs or T cells enriched from blood (not recorded which). The source of these receptors is a woman aged 40 to 55 with acute COVID-19. The CDR3 runs from the conserved cysteine through the conserved F or W. A D gene is named only where the DNA matches it firmly. For some rows the clone size is stated as once, few or many, or as a class when expanded; others skip it.

v_call: TRBV13; d_call: -; clone_size: -; j_call: TRBJ1-1; cdr3_nt: TGTGCCAGCAGCTTAGACAGGGAGAACACTGAAGCTTTCTTT; cdr3_aa: CASSLDRENTEAFF
v_call: TRBV28; d_call: -; clone_size: -; j_call: TRBJ2-1; cdr3_nt: TGTGCCAGCAGTCCCCCGGTAGGCCGGTGGGAGTCGAACAATGAGCAGTTCTTC; cdr3_aa: CASSPPVGRWESNNEQFF
v_call: TRBV19; d_call: TRBD1; clone_size: -; j_call: TRBJ2-2; cdr3_nt: TGTGCCAGTAGGCCCTTGGTCAGGGGGCGAACCGGGGAGCTGTTTTTT; cdr3_aa: CASRPLVRGRTGELFF
v_call: TRBV7-2; d_call: -; clone_size: -; j_call: TRBJ2-7; cdr3_nt: TGTGCCAGCAGCACTAGAGGCGGGCGGGTGGGGCAGTACTTC; cdr3_aa: CASSTRGGRVGQYF
v_call: TRBV5-8; d_call: -; clone_size: -; j_call: TRBJ2-1; cdr3_nt: TGTGCCAGCAGTTCTGGGACACCCTCCTACAATGAGCAGTTCTTC; cdr3_aa: CASSSGTPSYNEQFF
v_call: TRBV7-6; d_call: -; clone_size: -; j_call: TRBJ1-2; cdr3_nt: TGTGCCAGCAGCCCGGAACAGGGCGGCTATGGCTACACCTTC; cdr3_aa: CASSPEQGGYGYTF
v_call: TRBV29-1; d_call: TRBD1; clone_size: -; j_call: TRBJ1-1; cdr3_nt: TGCAGCGTTGGGCAGACAGGGGGAGGGACTGAAGCTTTCTTT; cdr3_aa: CSVGQTGGGTEAFF
v_call: TRBV7-3; d_call: TRBD2; clone_size: few; j_call: TRBJ2-3; cdr3_nt: TGTGCCAGCAGCCAAAGCGGGGGGGCCACAGATACGCAGTATTTT; cdr3_aa: CASSQSGGATDTQYF
v_call: TRBV7-9; d_call: TRBD1; clone_size: -; j_call: TRBJ2-5; cdr3_nt: TGTGCCAGCAGCTCTACCAGGGGGCTACCTTTCCAAGAGACCCAGTACTTC; cdr3_aa: CASSSTRGLPFQETQYF
v_call: TRBV19; d_call: -; clone_size: -; j_call: TRBJ2-2; cdr3_nt: TGTGCCAGTAGTATATTAGCGGCGAACACCGGGGAGCTGTTTTTT; cdr3_aa: CASSILAANTGELFF
v_call: TRBV11-3; d_call: -; clone_size: -; j_call: TRBJ1-5; cdr3_nt: TGTGCCAGCAGCTTAGACAGAAATCAGCCCCAGCATTTT; cdr3_aa: CASSLDRNQPQHF
v_call: TRBV28; d_call: TRBD1; clone_size: -; j_call: TRBJ1-1; cdr3_nt: TGTGCCAGCAGCCCTACCGGGACAGGTGTCGGAGCTTTCTTT; cdr3_aa: CASSPTGTGVGAFF
v_call: TRBV6-5; d_call: -; clone_size: -; j_call: TRBJ1-5; cdr3_nt: TGTGCCAGCAGCCCCCAGGGCTATCAGCCCCAGCATTTT; cdr3_aa: CASSPQGYQPQHF
v_call: TRBV29-1; d_call: -; clone_size: -; j_call: TRBJ2-1; cdr3_nt: TGCAGCGCGGATACGAACAGGTTTTTCGATGAGCAGTTCTTC; cdr3_aa: CSADTNRFFDEQFF
v_call: TRBV9; d_call: TRBD1; clone_size: -; j_call: TRBJ2-3; cdr3_nt: TGTGCCAGCAGCCGGACAGGACAGAACACAGATACGCAGTATTTT; cdr3_aa: CASSRTGQNTDTQYF
v_call: TRBV6-6; d_call: -; clone_size: -; j_call: TRBJ2-3; cdr3_nt: TGTGCCAGCAGTTACGGGACAAGTCGGGGCACAGATACGCAGTATTTT; cdr3_aa: CASSYGTSRGTDTQYF
v_call: TRBV28; d_call: TRBD1; clone_size: -; j_call: TRBJ2-2; cdr3_nt: TGTGCCAGCAGAAAGACAGGGGCCATAGGGGACACCGGGGAGCTGTTTTTT; cdr3_aa: CASRKTGAIGDTGELFF
v_call: TRBV29-1; d_call: TRBD1; clone_size: -; j_call: TRBJ2-7; cdr3_nt: TGCAGCGCCGGACAGGGTGGGTACGAGCAGTACTTC; cdr3_aa: CSAGQGGYEQYF
v_call: TRBV6-5; d_call: TRBD2; clone_size: -; j_call: TRBJ2-5; cdr3_nt: TGTGCCAGCAGTTTGAGTAGCGGGAGAGAGACCCAGTACTTC; cdr3_aa: CASSLSSGRETQYF
v_call: TRBV9; d_call: -; clone_size: -; j_call: TRBJ2-3; cdr3_nt: TGTGCCAGCAGCGTAGGGCCCTTATCCACAGATACGCAGTATTTT; cdr3_aa: CASSVGPLSTDTQYF
v_call: TRBV7-9; d_call: -; clone_size: -; j_call: TRBJ2-1; cdr3_nt: TGTGCCAGCAGCCCTGAAGTCGGTGTGCAGTTCTTC; cdr3_aa: CASSPEVGVQFF
v_call: TRBV4-1; d_call: -; clone_size: once; j_call: TRBJ1-2; cdr3_nt: TGCGCCAGCAGCCAAGGGCAGGGAGGATATGGCTACACCTTC; cdr3_aa: CASSQGQGGYGYTF
v_call: TRBV6-5; d_call: -; clone_size: -; j_call: TRBJ1-5; cdr3_nt: TGTGCCAGCAGGTCTGCGGGTATGGGCAATCAGCCCCAGCATTTT; cdr3_aa: CASRSAGMGNQPQHF
v_call: TRBV7-9; d_call: TRBD1; clone_size: -; j_call: TRBJ1-6; cdr3_nt: TGTGCCAGCACTCTCGAGGGACAGGTTAATTCACCCCTCCACTTT; cdr3_aa: CASTLEGQVNSPLHF
v_call: TRBV5-6; d_call: -; clone_size: -; j_call: TRBJ2-2; cdr3_nt: TGTGCCAGCAGCCCGGCGGGCGGAGGTCCCGGGGAGCTGTTTTTT; cdr3_aa: CASSPAGGGPGELFF
v_call: TRBV6-2/TRBV6-3; d_call: -; clone_size: -; j_call: TRBJ2-5; cdr3_nt: TGTGCCAGCAGTGGCCCGGGAACACAAGAGACCCAGTACTTC; cdr3_aa: CASSGPGTQETQYF
v_call: TRBV10-3; d_call: -; clone_size: -; j_call: TRBJ2-7; cdr3_nt: TGTGCCATCAGTGAGAACGAGGCTAGCTACTACGAGCAGTACTTC; cdr3_aa: CAISENEASYYEQYF
v_call: TRBV5-1; d_call: -; clone_size: -; j_call: TRBJ1-2; cdr3_nt: TGCGCCACATATGCAGGGTTGCCTGGCTACACCTTC; cdr3_aa: CATYAGLPGYTF
v_call: TRBV5-4; d_call: TRBD1; clone_size: -; j_call: TRBJ2-5; cdr3_nt: TGTGCCAGCAGCCGGGGACAGGGTAGAGAGACCCAGTACTTC; cdr3_aa: CASSRGQGRETQYF
v_call: TRBV6-5; d_call: TRBD1; clone_size: -; j_call: TRBJ1-5; cdr3_nt: TGTGCCAGCAGGAGAGGGACAGCGACTAATCAGCCCCAGCATTTT; cdr3_aa: CASRRGTATNQPQHF